This record looks at one T cell receptor (beta chain) sequence and its context. The antigen it recognizes is unknown. These data originate in a study of monozygotic twins with inflammatory bowel disease (dated by TCRdb to the late 2010s). In terms of the full investigation: A total of approximately 28 monozygotic twin pairs were included in the full study, comprising nine German pairs (four IBD-concordant, five IBD-discordant) and 19 IBD-discordant Danish pairs. The search for disease-associated traits relied mainly on comparing, within discordant pairs, IBD patients with their genetically identical healthy co-twins. Each individual had, on average, about 151 000 unique TCRalpha sequences and 181 000 unique TCRbeta sequences available for analysis.

The study at large found these results: Because patients were on differing immunosuppressive treatments, the repertoires may have picked up extra background noise and inter-individual variability. Fewer clonotypes were shared with other individuals by IBD patients than by healthy twins, most markedly in patients showing signs of disease activity. The results gave no support for a single strong signal or clonotype linked to IBD. The analysis was unable to tell different T cell subtypes apart. Repertoire similarity did not differ between concordant and discordant twins, possibly due to limited statistical power. TCRbeta repertoire diversity, by inverse Simpson index, was decreased in IBD patients compared with their healthy co-twins.

The library was obtained by 5' RACE. The input for every TCR library was approximately 3,500 ng of total RNA. cDNA was synthesized with SMARTScribe reverse transcriptase in eight separate reactions per sample. Unique molecular identifiers containing a 6-nucleotide sample barcode were introduced through template switching during cDNA synthesis. Amplification of TCRalpha and TCRbeta cDNA involved two nested PCRs of approximately 17 and 9 cycles, and each PCR was followed by bead purification. Before amplification, the cDNA was treated with uracil DNA-glycosylase and purified using the QIAquick PCR purification kit. The second PCR was the step at which Illumina TruSeq-compatible adapters and sample-specific barcodes were added. Library quality and concentration were checked on TapeStation and Qubit, and libraries were pooled at around 4.9 ng each. Sequencing of the pooled libraries was done on an Illumina HiSeq2500 single-index Rapid Run using custom sequencing primers and 2 x 100 bp reads. On the study's bioinformatics: UMI-based consensus assembly with MiGEC version 1.2.6 was used to correct PCR and sequencing errors. MiXCR version 2.1.1 was used to carry out V(D)J alignment, clonotype assembly and CDR3 extraction. To normalise gene usage, clonotype sharing and MAIT/NKT TCR abundance, the analysis used the top 1000, 10 000 and 20 000 clonotypes per sample. After downsampling to 27 000 UMIs, diversity was calculated as the inverse Simpson index using the vegan R package. Paired Mann-Whitney U tests were applied to discordant twin pairs, and Benjamini-Hochberg correction was used for multiple testing. Once TCRdb had reprocessed the reads, it stored one entry per CDR3 protein sequence and supplied no DNA. TCRdb, not the original authors, processed these V and J calls. For this sample, the table gives some 170,000 distinct CDR3 sequences. The ten largest clones take up roughly 2.4% of the sample.

Taken from the germline V gene, the CDR1 and CDR2 loops are LGHNA and YNFKEQ. The CDR3 holds 17 amino acids from the cysteine to the phenylalanine. DNA for this receptor is not on file. From each donor, a roughly 2.5 ml peripheral blood sample was drawn into PAXgene tubes and stored at -80 degrees C. Total RNA was isolated from whole blood with the PAXgene blood miRNA kit on an automated QIAcube, without T cell sorting. Deep TCRalpha and TCRbeta repertoire profiling with unique molecular barcoding was performed on peripheral blood of monozygotic twin pairs concordant or discordant for inflammatory bowel disease. Smoking habits were recorded for all twin pairs, with individuals classified as current, former or never smokers.

This TCR came from a human donor with ulcerative colitis or Crohn's disease, or a healthy co-twin of an affected twin (not recorded which). Recombination joined TRBV4-2 with TRBJ2-1; the TCRdb D gene call, TRBD2, has no DNA to confirm it. Sequencing was carried out using blood. The CDR3: CASSRVLAGGENNEQFF.